This T cell receptor beta chain came from a study of vaccination and CD4 T cells after COVID-19 (dated by TCRdb to between 2022 and 2023). About the study as a whole: Convalescent patients had a positive SARS-CoV-2 result on nasal swab PCR, and of these patients, several had mild disease and one had severe disease. The convalescent cohort comprised six males and four females, including two Hispanic individuals, seven Caucasians, two Asians and one multiracial person. Two doses of either the Pfizer-BioNTech BNT162b2 vaccine (n=8) or the Moderna mRNA-1273 vaccine (n=2) were administered to participants. Post-COVID blood samples from convalescent patients were collected a median of around 110 days after diagnosis, with a range of about 30 to 170 days. The time from the second vaccine dose to post-vaccine blood sampling had a median of roughly 77 days and ranged from about 12 to 250 days. Culture stimuli were overlapping spike peptide pools from SARS-CoV-2 and from the common cold coronaviruses HCoV-NL63, HCoV-OC43 and HCoV-229E. As controls, cultures received a CEFX viral epitope pool (the positive control), an HIV-1 Nef peptide pool (the negative control), or no peptide at all. The spike-specific CD4+ TCR repertoire was compared before and after mRNA vaccination in ten to eleven COVID-19 convalescent patients and a few infection-naive healthy vaccine recipients. Overall study outcomes, separate from this receptor: The median number of SARS-CoV-2-reactive clonotypes rose from about 23 after infection to 38 after vaccination, but the change was not significant. Of the vaccine-specific clones in convalescent patients, 304 of 307, or nearly all, reacted only to SARS-CoV-2 spike and did not cross-react with common cold coronaviruses. Relatively few convalescent patients were included in the study, and early timepoints after natural infection were not analyzed. Among convalescent patients, a median around 83% of the SARS-CoV-2-reactive clones seen after vaccination appeared only after vaccination, which suggests priming specific to the vaccine.

Receptor libraries were prepared by PCR. At the Johns Hopkins FTIC core, DNA from the cultured CD4+ T cells underwent TCR sequencing with the Oncomine TCR Beta short-read assay. The QIAamp micro DNA kit was used to extract genomic DNA from the cultured CD4+ T cells. Oncomine TCR Beta libraries from cultured CD4+ T cells were pooled with unique dual indexes and sequenced on an Illumina iSeq 100. The original pipeline was this. Non-productive sequences were removed, and CDR3s not starting with C, not ending with F or W, or shorter than 7 amino acids were discarded. Antigen-specific clonotypes were identified with the MANAFEST web application by comparing peptide-stimulated wells with reference and other culture wells. For a clone to be called positive, the clone needed an FDR below 0.05, an odds ratio above 5, and a productive frequency above 0.1% in at least two of three replicate wells. Clonotypes that were significantly expanded in both SARS-CoV-2 spike wells and at least one common cold coronavirus spike condition were defined as cross-reactive. Similarity between CDR3 sequences was evaluated in R version 3.6.1 using Levenshtein distances (stringdist) and unrooted phylogenetic trees (ape). TCRdb reran the public reads through fastp at Q25 and MiXCR, keeping productive beta chains. Every entry covers one CDR3 protein and lists the most common genes and DNA from its rows. These V and J calls derive from TCRdb rather than the authors' analysis. The sample table holds under 20,000 distinct CDR3 sequences, of which 70% were seen once. About 5.5% of the sample is in the top ten clones.

On this clonotype: The antigen it binds to is not known. Nothing much larger sits one base from this clone, and base qualities are not available.

Explained via the paper, the treatment or condition label denotes: approximately 11-day PBMC culture with coronavirus spike peptide pools or control peptides (ViraFEST assay). The study used the ViraFEST assay, which expanded antigen-specific T cells with peptide pools and then identified expanded clonotypes by TCR sequencing. Positive SARS-CoV-2 PCR tests in the convalescent patients dated from March to December 2020, before Alpha, Beta and Delta variants emerged in the United States. Each well held approximately 2 million PBMCs cultured in IMDM containing approximately 5% human AB serum and 9 to 10 IU/ml IL-2, with around 9.2 ug/ml peptide pools added. Half of the culture medium was replaced with fresh IL-2-containing medium on days 3 and 7. CD4+ T cells were isolated after roughly eleven days of culture through negative selection using the EasySep CD4+ T cell isolation kit. Ficoll-Paque Plus gradient centrifugation was used to isolate PBMCs from whole blood, and the isolated PBMCs were then either used fresh or cryopreserved at -140C. Triplicate wells were generally used for each culture condition.

The specimen sequenced was CD4+ T cells from blood, cultured in vitro. The receptor was derived from a human donor who had recovered from COVID-19.

CDR3 region: CASSETATGQPQHF. In nucleotides, the sequence is TGTGCCAGTAGTGAGACGGCCACGGGACAGCCCCAGCATTTT. The rearrangement combines TRBV19 with TRBJ1-5, with no D gene named confidently. From the germline V gene (reference sequence), CDR1 is LNHDA and CDR2 is SQIVND. The CDR3 starts with the cysteine, ends with the phenylalanine, and has 14 residues. The kept DNA is CDR3 alone, 42 bases in frame from the first base. The germline ends are 15 bases apart after V is trimmed by 5 bases and J by 7 bases.